The subject of this entry is one TCR beta chain. No antigen is known for it. Construction of the TCRbeta library involved unique molecular identifiers. TCRdb used MiXCR to reprocess the PCR reads, holding one entry per CDR3 protein. The top ten clones hold around 15% of a sample with fewer than 550,000 distinct CDR3 sequences, about an eighth of them seen once. These data belong to a study of T-cell reconstitution after alpha-beta-depleted transplantation in children. The V and J ends lost 3 bases and 2 bases respectively, with 6 bases between them. The CDR3 consists of 12 residues. The germline CDR1 and CDR2 sequences are DFQATT and SNEGSKA (reference sequence). General study results and limits: From newly produced T cells came most of the T-cell counts and diversity one year after transplant. Surviving recipient cells, namely T cells and thymic progenitors, were the source of high day-60 TCRbeta diversity in some patients. It was reported that alpha-beta T cells came from several hundred expanded graft clones (about two months after transplant).

The chain links TRBV20-1 to TRBJ2-3, with unresolved D. The sequence derives from a female patient between 2 and 15 years old who had a stem cell transplant for aplastic anemia, so the T cells may come from the graft donor. The sequencing used PBMCs, mostly from graft donor cells, collected 180 days after TCRalphabeta/CD19-depleted stem cell transplant. The CDR3 bases are TGCAGTGCTAGGAGAAACACAGATACGCAGTATTTT. This sequence encodes CSARRNTDTQYF.